The present T cell receptor (beta chain) was sequenced within a study of prognosis after radiotherapy for stage I lung cancer. This clonotype was detected ten times or more. Deletions cut 4 bases from V and 1 base from J, with 2 bases between. This CDR3 has 13 residues. Germline V CDR1 and CDR2: KGHSH, LQKENI. The TCR beta CDR3 region was amplified from genomic DNA, with two rounds of multiplex PCR being used for the amplification. Used in first-round PCR were primers specific to each TRBV and TRBJ gene. TCRdb analysed the multiplex PCR reads with MiXCR anew, one entry per CDR3 protein. Altogether some 30,000 distinct CDR3 sequences are present, 40% to 60% being singletons, with the ten largest covering more than 15%.

The V gene is TRBV18, the J gene TRBJ1-6; no definite D call. The source material was PBMCs, sampled before or after stereotactic body radiation therapy (not recorded which). This receptor was identified in a donor over 45 with non-small cell lung cancer. This CDR3 is CASSQSYNSPLHF. The CDR3 DNA sequence: TGTGCCAGCTCACAGTCCTATAATTCACCCCTCCACTTT.